This T cell receptor (beta chain) is from a study of T cell repertoires in ileal Crohn's disease. A word on this clone: Its antigen is still unknown.

Time point described: inflamed ileum from the surgical specimen. Repertoires were generated with immunoSEQ multiplex PCR, while TCRdb's copy carries only in-frame clones and drops some. Of about 18,000 clones in the sample, about 80% are singletons; the top ten hold over 3.5%. The germline gives CDR1 SQVTM, CDR2 ANQGSEA. CDR3 length: 13 residues. V was trimmed by 4 bases and J by 5 bases, leaving 15 bases between them. Study-wide findings and caveats: Clonal expansions were more frequent in active smokers than non-smokers at surgery.

Material for sequencing was ileal tissue. The clonotype was recovered from an adult with Crohn's disease. The chain recombines TRBV29-1 with TRBJ2-7; no reliable D call. The CDR3 spells CSVGASVSHEQYF. In DNA form, the CDR3 reads TGCAGCGTTGGGGCCTCGGTGTCGCACGAGCAGTACTTC.